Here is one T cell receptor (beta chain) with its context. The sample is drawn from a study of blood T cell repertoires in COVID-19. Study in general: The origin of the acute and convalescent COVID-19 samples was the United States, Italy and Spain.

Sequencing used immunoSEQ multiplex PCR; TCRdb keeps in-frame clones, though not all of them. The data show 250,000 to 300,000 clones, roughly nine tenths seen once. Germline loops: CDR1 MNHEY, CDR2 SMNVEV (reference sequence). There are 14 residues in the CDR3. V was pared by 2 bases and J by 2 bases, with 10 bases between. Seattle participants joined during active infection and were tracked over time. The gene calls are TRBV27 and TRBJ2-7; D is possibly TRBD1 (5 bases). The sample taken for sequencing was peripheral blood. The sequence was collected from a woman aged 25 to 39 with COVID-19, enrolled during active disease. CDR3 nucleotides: TGTGCCAGCAGTTTAGGGTCAGGGACCTACGAGCAGTACTTC. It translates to CASSLGSGTYEQYF.